This T cell receptor beta chain was recorded in a study of T cell changes during pregnancy in multiple sclerosis. Produced via immunoSEQ multiplex PCR; TCRdb's table is partial and in-frame only. The sample lists some 57,000 clones; roughly nine tenths were seen once. V was cut by 4 bases and J by 4 bases, with 20 bases left in between. This CDR3 spans 17 amino acids. CDR1 and CDR2 from the germline V gene are SGHRS and YFSETQ. The chain links TRBV5-1 to TRBJ1-4; D may be TRBD1 (6 bases). The specimen comprised CD4+ T cells from peripheral blood mononuclear cells, sampled after pregnancy. The sequence was obtained from a female donor in good health, enrolled as a control in a pregnancy study. CDR3 residues: CASSGGAATRGNEKLFF. The CDR3 nucleotides are TGCGCCAGCAGCGGGGGGGCCGCCACTCGGGGTAATGAAAAACTGTTTTTT.